This T cell receptor beta chain was profiled in a study of blood T cell repertoires in COVID-19. In the study overall: The United States, Italy and Spain provided the acute and convalescent COVID-19 samples. T cells, B-cell-depleted T cells, or PBMCs provided the cDNA or gDNA that served as material.

Original methodology: Estimates of nucleated cell counts were drawn from the amplification of reference gene primers. The table came from immunoSEQ multiplex PCR; TCRdb's copy has only in-frame clones and leaves some out. V and J calls plus clone size are reproduced from that table; the DNA served to infer D and trimming. The repertoire holds about 140,000 clones, more than 65% seen once, with more than 3.5% in the top ten. Germline values: CDR1 SQVTM, CDR2 ANQGSEA. Trimming took 4 bases from V and 5 from J; bases not matched to a gene: 4. CDR3 length: 13 residues. Sequencing was performed on peripheral blood. The clonotype originates from a woman in her fifties or sixties with acute or convalescent COVID-19. The chain links TRBV29-1 to TRBJ1-1; 10 bases align to TRBD1. The CDR3 nucleotides are TGCAGCGTTGCTCCGGGACAGGGGACTGAAGCTTTCTTT. Translated, it gives CSVAPGQGTEAFF.